The 5 T cell receptor beta chains listed next were all sequenced from one sample in a study of CD8 T cells in ankylosing spondylitis. TCRdb redid the calling of the 5' RACE reads with MiXCR, one entry per CDR3 protein. This table has more than 150,000 distinct CDR3 sequences, about 20% appearing once. The sequenced material came from blood, either unsorted or a sorted T cell fraction (not recorded which). The receptors originated from a male donor under 30 with ankylosing spondylitis or in good health (not recorded which).

Many counts were recorded for this clonotype. The chain is built from TRBV27 and TRBJ2-1; no definite D call. V was clipped by 6 bases and J by 6 bases, with 21 bases between them. This CDR3 region has 16 residues. CDR1 is MNHEY, CDR2 SMNVEV, per germline (reference sequence). CDR3 sequence reads: CASSLNRVLGVNEQFF. The DNA of the CDR3 is TGTGCCAGCAGCTTAAACCGGGTCCTTGGGGTCAATGAGCAGTTCTTC.

This clonotype has more than one count but fewer than ten. This may be a read error: a much more frequent sequence differs by one nucleotide. This CDR3 is missing its conserved last phenylalanine or tryptophan, likely due to a read error. This sequence joins TRBV18 and TRBJ2-1; no clear D gene. Germline assignment: CDR1 KGHSH and CDR2 LQKENI. The CDR3 spans 12 residues. The V and J ends lost 5 bases and 2 bases respectively, with 4 bases between them. The CDR3 sequence is CASSSAYNEQFC. The CDR3 nucleotides read TGTGCCAGCTCATCGGCCTACAATGAGCAGTTCTGC.

This clonotype was seen at least ten times. This chain links TRBV5-6 with TRBJ2-2; maybe TRBD2 (6 bases). Germline CDR1 is SGHDT and CDR2 is YYEEEE. This CDR3 has 15 residues. The V gene lost 5 bases and the J gene lost 6 bases, with 17 bases spanning the gap. In nucleotides, the CDR3 is TGTGCCAGCAGTCGGGAGCTTTCACCGTCCGGGGAGCTGTTTTTT. The encoded protein is CASSRELSPSGELFF.

This clonotype came up many times. The V and J genes are TRBV5-6 and TRBJ2-4, with D unclear. V gave up 1 base and J gave up 9 bases, with 14 bases separating them. The CDR3 is 14 amino acids. In germline, CDR1 is SGHDT, CDR2 YYEEEE. The CDR3 spells CASSLSVGGGIQYF. CDR3 bases: TGTGCCAGCAGCTTGAGTGTAGGTGGTGGCATTCAGTACTTC.

The sample holds many counts of this clonotype. The V call is TRBV14, the J call TRBJ2-1; D ambiguous. Germline CDR1 is SGHDN and CDR2 is FVKESK. This CDR3 has 16 amino acids. V was clipped by 4 bases and J by 0 bases, with 13 bases between them. CDR3 sequence reads: CASSPPGSLSYNEQFF. DNA for the CDR3: TGTGCCAGCAGCCCCCCCGGCTCTCTCTCCTACAATGAGCAGTTCTTC.